These T cell receptor beta chains were read from a single sample in a study of blood T cell repertoires in COVID-19. Sequencing was performed with immunoSEQ multiplex PCR; in TCRdb, only in-frame clones are kept and a portion is missing. The sample has approximately 76,000 clones, roughly 85% seen once. Sequencing was carried out using peripheral blood. The receptor source for this set is a human donor in a cohort sampled during active COVID-19. CDR3s include the opening cysteine and the closing phenylalanine or tryptophan. The D gene is left open where the match is weak. Not every row has a clone size; where given, it reads once, few, many or a size class.

TRBD1	TRBV7-9	14	once	TRBJ1-2	CASSIDTGGYGYTF	TGTGCCAGCAGCATAGATACAGGGGGTTACGGCTACACCTTC
NA	TRBV29-1	11	once	TRBJ1-3	CSVRSGNTIYF	TGCAGCGTGAGGTCTGGAAACACCATATATTTT
NA	TRBV6-5	15	NA	TRBJ2-2	CASSPPGGPGGELFF	TGTGCCAGCAGTCCCCCCGGGGGGCCGGGGGGGGAGCTGTTTTTT
NA	TRBV5-4	15	NA	TRBJ2-3	CASSLVGGSGDTQYF	TGTGCCAGCAGCTTGGTAGGGGGTTCAGGAGATACGCAGTATTTT
NA	TRBV2	12	NA	TRBJ2-5	CASSGPQETQYF	TGTGCCAGCAGTGGGCCCCAAGAGACCCAGTACTTC
TRBD2	TRBV6-5	15	NA	TRBJ2-3	CASSFSGGLTDTQYF	TGTGCCAGCAGCTTTAGCGGGGGGCTGACAGATACGCAGTATTTT
TRBD1	TRBV10-3	14	NA	TRBJ1-2	CAIARDRTNYGYTF	TGTGCCATCGCGCGGGACAGAACTAACTATGGCTACACCTTC
TRBD2	TRBV6-2/TRBV6-3	18	NA	TRBJ2-7	CASSHPVGGLAGDYEQYF	TGTGCCAGCAGTCACCCTGTGGGGGGACTAGCGGGAGATTACGAGCAGTACTTC
NA	TRBV5-4	15	NA	TRBJ1-1	CASSLGRGGYTEAFF	TGTGCCAGCAGCTTGGGCAGGGGTGGGTACACTGAAGCTTTCTTT
NA	TRBV21-1	15	NA	TRBJ1-1	CASSKDGGEKTEAFF	TGTGCCAGCAGCAAAGATGGGGGGGAGAAAACTGAAGCTTTCTTT
TRBD1	TRBV10-3	14	NA	TRBJ1-5	CAISGTGDNQPQHF	TGTGCCATCAGTGGGACAGGCGACAATCAGCCCCAGCATTTT
NA	TRBV21-1	13	NA	TRBJ1-2	CASSKVREGGYTF	TGTGCCAGCAGCAAAGTACGGGAGGGAGGCTACACCTTC
TRBD2	TRBV5-1	15	NA	TRBJ2-5	CASSRGTSGEETQYF	TGCGCCAGCAGCCGGGGGACTAGCGGGGAAGAGACCCAGTACTTC
TRBD2	TRBV14	16	NA	TRBJ2-1	CASSRRLAGYNNEQFF	TGTGCCAGCAGCCGACGACTAGCGGGGTACAACAATGAGCAGTTCTTC
NA	TRBV12-5	13	NA	TRBJ2-6	CASGGSGANVLTF	TGTGCTTCCGGGGGCTCTGGGGCCAACGTCCTGACTTTC
NA	TRBV5-1	14	NA	TRBJ1-2	CASSLAPDIGGYTF	TGCGCCAGCAGCTTGGCCCCGGACATAGGGGGCTACACCTTC
NA	TRBV6-2/TRBV6-3	12	NA	TRBJ1-2	CASSPTDYGYTF	TGTGCCAGCAGCCCAACAGATTATGGCTACACCTTC
TRBD2	TRBV7-2	17	NA	TRBJ2-5	CASSLAGLAGGQETQYF	TGTGCCAGCAGCTTGGCGGGACTAGCGGGAGGGCAAGAGACCCAGTACTTC
TRBD2	TRBV9	17	NA	TRBJ2-3	CASSVDPSGGATDTQYF	TGTGCCAGCAGCGTAGATCCTAGCGGGGGGGCAACAGATACGCAGTATTTT
NA	TRBV18	16	NA	TRBJ1-3	CASSPLPTRVGNTIYF	TGTGCCAGCTCACCACTCCCGACGCGGGTTGGAAACACCATATATTTT
NA	TRBV29-1	14	NA	TRBJ2-1	CSVLNPGSAAEQFF	TGCAGCGTTCTAAACCCGGGTAGCGCGGCTGAGCAGTTCTTC
TRBD1	TRBV7-2	15	NA	TRBJ1-1	CASSTPLRGRTEAFF	TGTGCCAGCAGCACTCCGCTCAGGGGGCGAACTGAAGCTTTCTTT